This note documents a single TCR beta chain sequence. Its specificity is unknown. Donors each provided ten milliliters of peripheral blood. Together with a sample-barcoded 5' primer, a J-beta primer mix was included in a second PCR lasting about 7 to 11 cycles. No fewer than 3 million CDR3-containing paired-end reads came from each sample. TCRdb reprocessed the 5' RACE reads with MiXCR, giving one entry per CDR3 protein. The sample includes about 1.8 million distinct CDR3 sequences, about 50% seen only once; the top ten take over 2%. This specimen belongs to a study of blood T cells in healthy people across ages. Study outcomes and limitations: Diversity was estimated from one million T cells, and these estimates were considered underestimates.

CDR3 length: 14 residues. Germline CDR1 reads MNHEY; CDR2 reads SVGEGT. Losses at the gene ends were 8 bases for V and 9 bases for J; bases not matched to a gene: 12. This clonotype was sampled from a woman aged 40 to 50 in good health. V gene TRBV6-2 or TRBV6-3 combines with J gene TRBJ2-1; 8 bases line up with TRBD1. Input material: blood. CDR3 sequence (DNA): TGTGCCAGCGCAGGACAGGGTCAGGTCGCTGAGCAGTTCTTC. It yields the protein CASAGQGQVAEQFF.